The 21 T cell receptor beta chains reported below all come from one sample, sequenced in a study of T cell changes during pregnancy in multiple sclerosis. TCRdb's copy holds only in-frame clones and misses some; the assay was immunoSEQ multiplex PCR. The sample records more than 70,000 clones, roughly 93% being singletons. The source material was peripheral blood, sampled in the second trimester of pregnancy. Receptors were obtained from a female donor with multiple sclerosis, enrolled in a pregnancy study.

The sample holds one count of this clone. The chain recombines TRBV6-6 with TRBJ2-2, with a weak D call TRBD2 (5 bases). This CDR3 comprises 16 residues. CDR1 MNHNY and CDR2 SVGAGI come from the germline V gene (reference sequence). Trimming left V 2 bases short and J 4 bases short, with 14 bases between. CDR3 sequence: CASSYRLGRGTGELFF. DNA of the CDR3: TGTGCCAGCAGTTACCGGCTCGGACGGGGCACCGGGGAGCTGTTTTTT.

The V and J genes are TRBV6-5 and TRBJ2-3, with 12 bases fitting TRBD2. CDR1 and CDR2 from the germline V gene are MNHEY and SVGAGI. With 2 bases clipped from V and 6 bases from J, the junction kept 3 bases outside the gene matches. The CDR3 has 15 amino acids. The CDR3 loop is CASSYRTSGVDTQYF. The CDR3 region has the DNA TGTGCCAGCAGTTACCGGACTAGCGGGGTTGATACGCAGTATTTT.

This CDR3 is CASSELGGLYNEQFF. The CDR3 bases are TGTGCCAGCAGTGAATTGGGCGGGCTGTACAATGAGCAGTTCTTC. The chain combines TRBV25-1 with TRBJ2-1, with a weak D call TRBD2 (5 bases). CDR3 length equals 15 residues. Germline V gene lookup returns CDR1 MGHDK and CDR2 SYGVNS. Trimming stripped 1 base from V and 4 bases from J, with 11 bases between.

The chain recombines TRBV13 with TRBJ2-7, with TRBD2 as a possible D gene (6 bases). The CDR3 sequence is 14 residues long. Trimming removed 5 bases from V and 2 bases from J, with 13 bases in between. CDR1 and CDR2 from the germline V gene are PRHDT and FYEKMQ (reference sequence). The CDR3 here is CASSPPGGTYEQYF. DNA of the CDR3: TGTGCCAGCAGCCCACCTGGAGGGACCTACGAGCAGTACTTC.

J is TRBJ2-2 and V is TRBV4-2; 8 nucleotides line up with TRBD1. The CDR3 covers 16 residues. Germline values: CDR1 LGHNA, CDR2 YNFKEQ. With 2 bases clipped from V and 4 bases from J, the junction kept 6 bases outside the gene matches. CDR3 nucleotide sequence: TGTGCCAGCAGCCAAACAGGGGGAATTTCCACCGGGGAGCTGTTTTTT. Residues: CASSQTGGISTGELFF.

This chain joins TRBV6-1 and TRBJ2-5, with TRBD2 identical over 8 bases. The germline V gene encodes CDR1 MNHNS and CDR2 SASEGT. V dropped 5 bases and J dropped 5; count of bases not matched to a gene: 7. This CDR3 has 14 residues. The CDR3 reads CASSSGTRIETQYF. In DNA, the CDR3 is TGTGCCAGCAGTTCCGGGACTAGAATCGAGACCCAGTACTTC.

The V and J genes are TRBV7-2 and TRBJ1-1, with D tentatively TRBD1 (5 bases). There are 19 residues in the CDR3. Germline V gives CDR1 SGHTA, CDR2 FQGNSA. V lost 5 bases and J lost 3, with 28 bases in between. The chain's CDR3 is CASSLNPGDSEERYTEAFF. The CDR3 DNA is TGTGCCAGCAGCCTCAACCCGGGGGACTCAGAGGAACGGTACACTGAAGCTTTCTTT.

This sequence joins TRBV5-4 and TRBJ1-1; no reliable D call. V dropped 0 bases and J dropped 1 base, with 13 bases sitting between them. This CDR3 is built from 16 residues. Germline V CDR1 and CDR2: SGHNT, YYREEE (reference sequence). The CDR3 loop is CASSLERVVENTEAFF. CDR3 sequence (DNA): TGTGCCAGCAGCTTGGAGAGGGTCGTGGAGAACACTGAAGCTTTCTTT.

The chain employs TRBV18 and TRBJ2-3, with 7 bases aligning to TRBD2. The CDR3 is 16 residues long. Trimming at V came to 5 bases and at J to 2 bases, leaving 10 bases not matched to a gene. Germline V gene sequence: CDR1 KGHSH, CDR2 LQKENI. This chain's CDR3 is CASSGQRGVYTDTQYF. CDR3 bases: TGTGCCAGCTCAGGCCAGCGGGGTGTTTACACAGATACGCAGTATTTT. The variable domain in full, with the rest retrieved from reference TRBV18 and TRBJ2-3, is NAGVMQNPRHLVRRRGQEARLRCSPMKGHSHVYWYRQLPEEGLKFMVYLQKENIIDESGMPKERFSAEFPKEGPSILRIQQVVRGDSAAYFCASSGQRGVYTDTQYFGPGTRLTVL.

The chain recombines TRBV19 with TRBJ1-1; perhaps TRBD1 as D (5 bases). Looked up from germline, CDR1 is LNHDA and CDR2 is SQIVND (reference sequence). The CDR3 runs 19 residues. The V end was cut by 2 bases, the J end by 4 bases, with 26 bases between. The CDR3 spells CASSISSLAGGVWATEAFF. In DNA form, the CDR3 reads TGTGCCAGTAGTATATCCTCGCTCGCCGGGGGGGTTTGGGCCACTGAAGCTTTCTTT.

The rearrangement links TRBV5-1 to TRBJ2-5, with D possibly being TRBD1 (5 bases). With 2 bases removed from V and 4 bases from J, the gap between germline ends came to 12 bases. This CDR3 contains 14 residues. CDR1 is SGHRS and CDR2 is YFSETQ in the germline V gene. The DNA for the CDR3 is TGCGCCAGCAGCTTCGGGCAGGGAAGAGAGACCCAGTACTTC. Its protein product is CASSFGQGRETQYF.

J is TRBJ2-5 and V is TRBV7-3; 10 bases map to TRBD1. This CDR3 spans 15 amino acids. Losses at the gene ends were 6 bases for V and 5 bases for J; bases not matched to a gene: 9. Germline loops: CDR1 SGHTA, CDR2 FQGTGA. The CDR3 sequence: CASRRYRDRGETQYF. In nucleotides, the CDR3 is TGTGCCAGCAGACGCTATAGGGACAGGGGTGAGACCCAGTACTTC.

The chain combines TRBV5-4 with TRBJ2-4, with D perhaps matching TRBD1 (5 bases). The ends were cut back, 4 bases at V and 6 bases at J, with 11 bases in the middle. This CDR3 is built from 13 residues. Germline loops: CDR1 SGHNT, CDR2 YYREEE (reference sequence). This chain's CDR3 is CASSGPQGNIQYF. In DNA, the CDR3 is TGTGCCAGCAGCGGGCCTCAGGGAAACATTCAGTACTTC. The full variable domain, rest sourced from reference TRBV5-4 and TRBJ2-4, is ETGVTQSPTHLIKTRGQQVTLRCSSQSGHNTVSWYQQALGQGPQFIFQYYREEENGRGNFPPRFSGLQFPNYSSELNVNALELDDSALYLCASSGPQGNIQYFGAGTRLSVL.

J is TRBJ2-1 and V is TRBV5-4, with TRBD2 matching 14 bases. V lost 3 bases, J lost 8 bases, and 7 bases stayed unmatched. The CDR3 totals 16 residues. The germline V gene encodes CDR1 SGHNT and CDR2 YYREEE (reference sequence). In DNA, the CDR3 is TGTGCCAGCAGCTCTAAGACTAGCGGGGGGGTGGATGAGCAGTTCTTC. Its protein product is CASSSKTSGGVDEQFF.

The chain joins TRBV6-1 to TRBJ1-6; a weak D match, TRBD1 (5 bases). This CDR3 is built from 16 residues. Germline lookup yields CDR1 MNHNS and CDR2 SASEGT. Trimming removed 0 bases at V and 10 bases at J, with 16 bases between. CDR3 in amino acids: CASSEAISGVGSPLHF. The CDR3 DNA follows: TGTGCCAGCAGTGAAGCAATTTCGGGGGTGGGCTCACCCCTCCACTTT.

This chain links TRBV13 with TRBJ1-2; D may be TRBD1 (5 bases). The V gene lost 4 bases and the J gene lost 5 bases, with 23 bases spanning the gap. CDR3 size: 17 residues. Germline CDR1 and CDR2: PRHDT and FYEKMQ (reference sequence). The CDR3 spells CASSSLATGPDLYGYTF. The CDR3 bases are TGTGCCAGCAGCTCCCTAGCGACGGGACCTGATTTGTATGGCTACACCTTC.

The V and J genes are TRBV6-1 and TRBJ1-6; D gene uncertain. Trimming removed 5 bases from V and 9 bases from J, with 17 bases in between. The V gene's germline CDR1 is MNHNS and CDR2 SASEGT. There are 15 residues in the CDR3. CDR3 coding DNA: TGTGCCAGCAGTCCGGCCGGGTCCTCTTTTTCACCCCTCCACTTT. Residues: CASSPAGSSFSPLHF.

The V gene is TRBV2, the J gene TRBJ1-2; 8 bases match TRBD1. The CDR3 is 16 amino acids. The V segment lost 1 base and the J segment 4 bases; nucleotides outside the gene matches: 8. From germline, CDR1 is SNHLY and CDR2 FYNNEI. CDR3 coding DNA: TGTGCCAGCAGTGAAGGCAGGGGGCCGCTTAGCTATGGCTACACCTTC. It is translated as CASSEGRGPLSYGYTF.

The chain links TRBV28 to TRBJ2-7, with unresolved D. CDR3 length: 11 residues. The germline V and J ends were trimmed by 4 bases and 5 bases, with 6 bases remaining between them. Germline lookup yields CDR1 MDHEN and CDR2 SYDVKM. The DNA for the CDR3 is TGTGCCAGCAGTTCATACAACGAGCAGTACTTC. As protein: CASSSYNEQYF.

The CDR3 sequence: CASSTSIGFDYGYTF. Here the CDR3 DNA reads TGTGCCAGCAGTACCTCCATCGGGTTTGACTATGGCTACACCTTC. The chain combines TRBV27 with TRBJ1-2; no clear D. The CDR3 spans 15 residues. Germline V gene lookup returns CDR1 MNHEY and CDR2 SMNVEV (reference sequence). V was pared by 5 bases and J by 3 bases, with 16 bases between.

The chain is built from TRBV18 and TRBJ1-1; TRBD1 might be the D (5 bases). Germline V gives CDR1 KGHSH, CDR2 LQKENI. The germline V and J ends were trimmed by 2 bases and 3 bases, with 10 bases remaining between them. There are 14 residues in the CDR3. The CDR3 here is CASSPAGLDTEAFF. CDR3 nucleotides: TGTGCCAGCTCACCAGCGGGGCTTGACACTGAAGCTTTCTTT.